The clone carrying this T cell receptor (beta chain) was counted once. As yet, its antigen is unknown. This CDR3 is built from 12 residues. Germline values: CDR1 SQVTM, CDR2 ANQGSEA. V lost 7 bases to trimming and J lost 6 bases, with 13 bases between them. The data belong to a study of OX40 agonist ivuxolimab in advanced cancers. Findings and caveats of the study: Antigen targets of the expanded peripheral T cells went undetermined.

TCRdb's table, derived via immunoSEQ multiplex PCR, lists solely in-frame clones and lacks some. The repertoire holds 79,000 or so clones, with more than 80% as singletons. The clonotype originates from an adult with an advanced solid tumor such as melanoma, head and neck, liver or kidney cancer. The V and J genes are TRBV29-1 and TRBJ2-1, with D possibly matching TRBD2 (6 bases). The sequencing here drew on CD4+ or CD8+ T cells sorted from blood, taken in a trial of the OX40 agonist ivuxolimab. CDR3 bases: TGCAGCGGGAGGGGCGGGGCCAATGAGCAGTTCTTC. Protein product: CSGRGGANEQFF.